This T cell receptor (beta chain) was captured by sequencing in a study of cytomegalovirus exposure and HLA in healthy donors. Study observations and caveats: Rarity marked most TCR sequences, yet some public TCRs occurred in many donors. Per published reports, the classifier diagnosed cytomegalovirus status with high specificity and sensitivity. Under in vitro conditions, a few CMV-associated chains were confirmed as specific for CMV antigens.

The V end was cut by 0 bases, the J end by 4 bases, with 11 bases between. CDR1 is SGDLS, CDR2 YYNGEE, per germline. There are 15 residues in the CDR3. Here immunoSEQ multiplex PCR was the method, and the copy in TCRdb shows in-frame clones only, minus some. Of around 52,000 clones in the sample, over 85% were seen once. Of note for this clone: Its cognate antigen is unknown.

This receptor was taken from a woman aged 18-29 years in good health and CMV-seronegative. The specimen sequenced was PBMCs. The chain recombines TRBV9 with TRBJ1-5, with D perhaps TRBD1 (6 bases). The CDR3 coding sequence is TGTGCCAGCAGCGTAGGCTGGACAGCAAATCAGCCCCAGCATTTT. It translates to CASSVGWTANQPQHF.